This T cell receptor (beta chain) emerged from a study of cytotoxic CD8 clonotypes in ibrutinib-treated CLL. The repertoire was sequenced with immunoSEQ multiplex PCR; TCRdb's copy has only in-frame clones and lacks some. The sample records around 330,000 clones, about 61% being singletons. Germline V gene data show CDR1 as MGHDK and CDR2 as SYGVNS. Deletions cut 1 base from V and 4 bases from J, with 11 bases between. The CDR3 runs 16 residues. This sample comprised PBMCs, obtained after 36 months of ibrutinib treatment. This sequence joins TRBV25-1 and TRBJ2-6; possibly TRBD1 or TRBD2 for D (5 bases each). The receptor was derived from a human donor with chronic lymphocytic leukemia. CDR3 amino acids: CASSELSGPGANVLTF. Here the CDR3 DNA reads TGTGCCAGCAGTGAATTATCGGGGCCCGGGGCCAACGTCCTGACTTTC.